These 17 T cell receptor beta chains originate from one sample sequenced in a study of T-cell memory formation after mild COVID-19. A single record per CDR3 protein comes from TCRdb applying MiXCR to the 5' RACE reads. This sample has 430,000 or so distinct CDR3 sequences, with more than 20% found just once. Input material: PBMCs or a T cell subset sorted from them (not recorded which). The receptors shown here come from an adult woman who had mild COVID-19 (a few samples of this study predate the infection). Cell type and time point are not known.

This clonotype was detected many times. The chain employs TRBV7-9 and TRBJ1-1, with TRBD1 matching 10 bases. CDR3 length: 14 residues. The J segment lost 5 bases and the V segment lost 6 bases, leaving 6 bases of the junction unmatched. The germline V gene has CDR1 SEHNR and CDR2 FQNEAQ (reference sequence). The chain's CDR3 is CASRSRQGATEAFF. DNA of the CDR3: TGTGCCAGCAGATCTAGACAGGGGGCAACTGAAGCTTTCTTT.

In this sample, this clonotype turned up a few times. The rearrangement links TRBV10-3 to TRBJ2-3, with D possibly TRBD2 on 6 matching bases. This CDR3 spans 15 amino acids. V lost 6 bases, J lost 0 bases, and 13 bases lay in between. In germline, CDR1 is ENHRY, CDR2 SYGVKD. CDR3 protein: CAISGGLRSTDTQYF. CDR3 DNA: TGTGCCATCAGCGGGGGACTGCGGAGCACAGATACGCAGTATTTT.

This chain joins TRBV12-3 or TRBV12-4 and TRBJ2-2, with D possibly being TRBD2 (6 bases). V was pared by 1 base and J by 1 base, with 7 bases between. CDR3 length: 15 residues. The CDR3, as DNA: TGTGCCAGCAGTTTAGTGGAGGGGAACACCGGGGAGCTGTTTTTT. Translated, it gives CASSLVEGNTGELFF.

This clonotype was detected only a few times. The V and J genes are TRBV5-4 and TRBJ2-5, with TRBD2 identical over 14 bases. Losses at the gene ends were 4 bases for V and 4 bases for J; bases not matched to a gene: 9. The germline V gene has CDR1 SGHNT and CDR2 YYREEE (reference sequence). The CDR3 length is 17 residues. The CDR3 bases are TGTGCCAGCAGCAGGACACGGGGACTAGCGGGAGTAGAGACCCAGTACTTC. Protein: CASSRTRGLAGVETQYF. The full variable domain, with the rest looked up from reference TRBV5-4 and TRBJ2-5, is ETGVTQSPTHLIKTRGQQVTLRCSSQSGHNTVSWYQQALGQGPQFIFQYYREEENGRGNFPPRFSGLQFPNYSSELNVNALELDDSALYLCASSRTRGLAGVETQYFGPGTRLLVL.

The chain links TRBV4-1 to TRBJ2-7; no clear D gene. The CDR3 is 12 residues long. Trimming removed 0 bases from V and 5 bases from J, with 5 bases in between. Germline V CDR1 and CDR2: MGHRA, YSYEKL. The CDR3 DNA follows: TGCGCCAGCAGCCAAGATGAGGACGAGCAGTACTTC. Translation gives CASSQDEDEQYF.

The genes are TRBV18 and TRBJ1-4, with a possible D match to TRBD1 (5 bases). The CDR3 loop spans 15 amino acids. V lost 3 bases and J 3 bases, leaving 11 bases between the germline ends. The V gene's germline CDR1 is KGHSH and CDR2 LQKENI. Here the CDR3 reads CASSPQGWANEKLFF. Here the CDR3 DNA reads TGTGCCAGCTCACCTCAGGGATGGGCTAATGAAAAACTGTTTTTT.

This clonotype was picked up a small number of times. The V and J genes are TRBV18 and TRBJ2-1; no clear D gene. CDR3 length equals 17 residues. Germline V CDR1 and CDR2: KGHSH, LQKENI. Trimming removed 3 bases from V and 0 bases from J, with 15 bases in between. CDR3 in DNA: TGTGCCAGCTCACCCCGACCCGCAGCGAGCTCCTACAATGAGCAGTTCTTC. Its translation is CASSPRPAASSYNEQFF.

The chain links TRBV21-1 to TRBJ2-7; the table names TRBD1, a call not compared with the DNA. TRBV21-1 is tagged as a pseudogene. CDR3 length: 15 amino acids. CDR3 region: CASSRRLQGVDEQYF. The CDR3, as DNA: TGTGCCAGCAGCCGAAGATTACAGGGCGTTGACGAGCAGTACTTC.

The chain carries TRBV5-6 and TRBJ2-3; the D is unclear. The length of the CDR3 is 15 residues. Germline CDR1 is SGHDT and CDR2 is YYEEEE. V was trimmed by 3 bases and J by 4 bases, leaving 15 bases between them. CDR3 DNA: TGTGCCAGCAGCTGGGTCCTGAAATCATCAGATACGCAGTATTTT. Amino acid sequence: CASSWVLKSSDTQYF.

The chain combines TRBV9 with TRBJ2-7; 10 bases align to TRBD2. Germline values: CDR1 SGDLS, CDR2 YYNGEE. There are 13 residues in the CDR3. V was clipped by 3 bases and J by 6 bases; unmatched bases: 3. CDR3 in DNA: TGTGCCAGCAGCGCTAGCGGGGGTAGCGAGCAGTACTTC. Translating it yields CASSASGGSEQYF.

The chain carries TRBV4-2 and TRBJ2-5, with D unresolved. The CDR3 runs 14 residues. V lost 1 base, J lost 5 bases, and 11 bases lay in between. In germline, CDR1 is LGHNA, CDR2 YNFKEQ. CDR3 bases: TGTGCCAGCAGCCAAGGTGAAGTGGGGGAGACCCAGTACTTC. Protein sequence: CASSQGEVGETQYF.

This clonotype was found a few times. The gene calls are TRBV11-2 and TRBJ2-3, with TRBD2 identical over 9 bases. Looked up from germline, CDR1 is SGHAT and CDR2 is FQNNGV. V lost 1 base to trimming and J lost 1 base; unmatched junction nucleotides: 3. This CDR3 region has 16 residues. CDR3 residues: CASSLGASGGTDTQYF. Written as DNA, the CDR3 is TGTGCCAGCAGCTTAGGGGCTAGCGGGGGCACAGATACGCAGTATTTT.

CDR3 DNA sequence: TGTGCCAGCAGCTTGAAGGACAGGAGGGGGGAGACCCAGTACTTC. This gives the protein CASSLKDRRGETQYF. The V and J genes are TRBV5-4 and TRBJ2-5; maybe TRBD1 (7 bases). Trimming shortened V by 1 base and J by 5 bases, and 15 bases separated the two germline ends. The germline CDR1 and CDR2 sequences are SGHNT and YYREEE (reference sequence). This CDR3 is built from 15 residues. Together with reference TRBV5-4 and TRBJ2-5, the CDR3 gives the full variable domain: ETGVTQSPTHLIKTRGQQVTLRCSSQSGHNTVSWYQQALGQGPQFIFQYYREEENGRGNFPPRFSGLQFPNYSSELNVNALELDDSALYLCASSLKDRRGETQYFGPGTRLLVL.

This clonotype appeared many times. The chain carries TRBV5-5 and TRBJ1-1; a possible D gene is TRBD1 (5 bases). Between the trimmed V and J ends, which lost 4 bases and 3 bases, there was a span of 19 bases. Germline V gene data show CDR1 as SGHKS and CDR2 as YYEKEE (reference sequence). The CDR3 has 16 amino acids. For the CDR3, the DNA is TGTGCCAGCAGCCGGCCCGGCAGGGAGTTGGACACTGAAGCTTTCTTT. Its protein is CASSRPGRELDTEAFF. The variable domain in full, with the rest retrieved from reference TRBV5-5 and TRBJ1-1, is DAGVTQSPTHLIKTRGQQVTLRCSPISGHKSVSWYQQVLGQGPQFIFQYYEKEERGRGNFPDRFSARQFPNYSSELNVNALLLGDSALYLCASSRPGRELDTEAFFGQGTRLTVV.

This chain connects TRBV7-6 to TRBJ2-7; D may match TRBD1 or TRBD2 (6 bases each). The CDR3 covers 15 residues. V was shortened by 4 bases and J by 1 base, with 14 bases between the two germline ends. Looked up from germline, CDR1 is SGHVS and CDR2 is FNYEAQ. The CDR3 coding sequence is TGTGCCAGCAGCTCTTCCGCGGGGACATCCTACGAGCAGTACTTC. Its translation: CASSSSAGTSYEQYF. Using reference TRBV7-6 and TRBJ2-7 for the parts outside the CDR3, the full variable domain is GAGVSQSPRYKVTKRGQDVALRCDPISGHVSLYWYRQALGQGPEFLTYFNYEAQQDKSGLPNDRFSAERPEGSISTLTIQRTEQRDSAMYRCASSSSAGTSYEQYFGPGTRLTVT.

The gene calls are TRBV20-1 and TRBJ1-3; a possible D gene is TRBD1 (5 bases). The V gene lost 5 bases and the J gene lost 11 bases, with 19 bases spanning the gap. This CDR3 spans 13 amino acids. Per the germline V gene, CDR1 is DFQATT and CDR2 is SNEGSKA (reference sequence). CDR3 loop: CSAGPGRGIPIYF. The CDR3 DNA follows: TGCAGTGCTGGACCAGGGCGAGGTATCCCCATATATTTT.

The rearrangement joins TRBV19 to TRBJ1-1; no clear D gene. Germline V gene sequence: CDR1 LNHDA, CDR2 SQIVND (reference sequence). The CDR3 is 14 amino acids. With 3 bases removed from V and 4 bases from J, the gap between germline ends came to 12 bases. CDR3 bases: TGTGCCAGTAGTATTGGTAGATTGAGCACTGAAGCTTTCTTT. As protein: CASSIGRLSTEAFF.